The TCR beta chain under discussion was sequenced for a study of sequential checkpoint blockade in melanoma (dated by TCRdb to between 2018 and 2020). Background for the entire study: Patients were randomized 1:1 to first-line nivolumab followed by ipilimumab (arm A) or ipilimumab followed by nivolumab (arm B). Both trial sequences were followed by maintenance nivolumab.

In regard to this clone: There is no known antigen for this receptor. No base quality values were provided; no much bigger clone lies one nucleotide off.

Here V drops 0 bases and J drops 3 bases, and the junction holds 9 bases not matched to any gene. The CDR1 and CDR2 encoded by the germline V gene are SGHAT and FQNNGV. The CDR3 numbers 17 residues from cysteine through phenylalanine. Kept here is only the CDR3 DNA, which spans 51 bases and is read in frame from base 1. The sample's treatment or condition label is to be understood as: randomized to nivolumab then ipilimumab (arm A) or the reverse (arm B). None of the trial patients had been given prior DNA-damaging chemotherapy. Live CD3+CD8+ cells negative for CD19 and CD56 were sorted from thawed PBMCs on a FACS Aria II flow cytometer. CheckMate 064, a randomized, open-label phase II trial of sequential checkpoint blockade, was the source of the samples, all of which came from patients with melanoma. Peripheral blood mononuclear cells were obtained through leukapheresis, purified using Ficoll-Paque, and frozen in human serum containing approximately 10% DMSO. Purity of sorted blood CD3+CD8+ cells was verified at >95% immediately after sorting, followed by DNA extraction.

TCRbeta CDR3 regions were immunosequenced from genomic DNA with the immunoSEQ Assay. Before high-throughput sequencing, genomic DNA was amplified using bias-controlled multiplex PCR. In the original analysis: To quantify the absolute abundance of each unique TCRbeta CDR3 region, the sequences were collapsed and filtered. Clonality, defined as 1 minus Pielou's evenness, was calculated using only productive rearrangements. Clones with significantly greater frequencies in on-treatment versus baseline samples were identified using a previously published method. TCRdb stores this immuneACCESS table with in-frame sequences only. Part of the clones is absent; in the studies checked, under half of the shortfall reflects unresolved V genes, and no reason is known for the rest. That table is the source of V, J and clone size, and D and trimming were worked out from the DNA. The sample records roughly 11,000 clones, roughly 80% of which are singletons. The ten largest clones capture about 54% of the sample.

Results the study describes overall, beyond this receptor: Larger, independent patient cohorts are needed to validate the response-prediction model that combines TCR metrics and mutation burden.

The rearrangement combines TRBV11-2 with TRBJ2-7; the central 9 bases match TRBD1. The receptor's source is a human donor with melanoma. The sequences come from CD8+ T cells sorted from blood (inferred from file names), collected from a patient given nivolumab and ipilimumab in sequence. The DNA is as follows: TGTGCCAGCAGCTTAGAAGCGGGACAGGGTCGAATCTACGAGCAGTACTTC. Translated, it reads CASSLEAGQGRIYEQYF.